The 17 T cell receptor beta chains reported below all come from one sample, sequenced in a study of patients and donors after allogeneic stem cell transplantation. TCRdb used MiXCR to reprocess the RT-PCR reads, holding one entry per CDR3 protein. Of about 24,000 distinct CDR3 sequences listed, approximately 43% are singletons. The sample comprised blood, either unsorted or a sorted T cell fraction (not recorded which). These receptors were obtained from a human donor who was either an allogeneic HSCT recipient or a stem cell or donor lymphocyte infusion donor (not recorded which). It is not recorded whose cells these are; they may come from a transplant donor.

V is TRBV5-1 and J is TRBJ1-1; D is unclear. Germline-derived CDR1 and CDR2 are SGHRS and YFSETQ. CDR3 length: 13 residues. V was clipped by 0 bases and J by 1 base, with 4 bases between them. The CDR3 protein is CASSLAENTEAFF. In DNA form, the CDR3 reads TGCGCCAGCAGCTTGGCCGAGAACACTGAAGCTTTCTTT.

This clonotype was detected a few times. The chain joins TRBV9 to TRBJ1-1; maybe TRBD1 (6 bases). The CDR3 is made up of 14 amino acids. The V gene's germline CDR1 is SGDLS and CDR2 YYNGEE. Trimming left V 4 bases short and J 1 base short, with 11 bases between. This CDR3 reads CASSFGTRNTEAFF. DNA of the CDR3: TGTGCCAGCAGCTTTGGGACACGGAACACTGAAGCTTTCTTT.

This clonotype has only a few counts. This chain links TRBV12-3 or TRBV12-4 with TRBJ1-1; 7 nucleotides align to TRBD1. The trim removed 7 bases at V and 6 bases at J, leaving 2 bases unmatched. The CDR3 length is 11 residues. The CDR3 DNA reads TGTGCCAGCAAGGACAGGTCTGAAGCTTTCTTT. It yields the protein CASKDRSEAFF.

This clonotype appeared many times. The chain employs TRBV12-3 or TRBV12-4 and TRBJ2-5; 8 nucleotides match TRBD2. After removal of 2 bases from V and 2 bases from J, the junction contained 4 bases not matched to a gene. The CDR3 is made up of 15 amino acids. The CDR3 loop reads CASSLRVAGQETQYF. In DNA form, the CDR3 reads TGTGCCAGCAGTTTACGGGTAGCGGGACAAGAGACCCAGTACTTC.

V and J are TRBV24-1 and TRBJ2-7; weak D call: TRBD2 (6 bases). The ends were cut back, 9 bases at V and 1 base at J, with 18 bases in the middle. Germline CDR1 reads KGHDR; CDR2 reads SFDVKD. CDR3 length equals 15 residues. The CDR3 sequence: CATPSEGPRSYEQYF. DNA of the CDR3: TGTGCCACCCCTTCGGAGGGCCCGCGGTCCTACGAGCAGTACTTC.

The chain links TRBV7-9 to TRBJ1-1; D might be TRBD1 (5 bases). V was shortened by 5 bases and J by 3 bases, with 19 bases between the two germline ends. CDR3 length: 16 amino acids. Germline loops: CDR1 SEHNR, CDR2 FQNEAQ (reference sequence). Here the CDR3 DNA reads TGTGCCAGCAGCCTAGGGACCACAGAAGGGGACACTGAAGCTTTCTTT. It is translated as CASSLGTTEGDTEAFF.

The rearrangement links TRBV2 to TRBJ2-3; a possible D gene is TRBD1 (7 bases). Germline V gives CDR1 SNHLY, CDR2 FYNNEI. V was cut by 4 bases and J by 4 bases, with 12 bases left in between. The CDR3 contains 14 residues. The CDR3 sequence is CASSAQGGPDTQYF. DNA for the CDR3: TGTGCCAGCAGTGCCCAGGGGGGTCCAGATACGCAGTATTTT.

The CDR3 DNA is TGCGCCAGCAGCTTCAGGACTAGCACAGAGACCCAGTACTTC. The encoded protein is CASSFRTSTETQYF. This chain links TRBV5-1 with TRBJ2-5, with 8 bases identical to TRBD2. The germline V gene encodes CDR1 SGHRS and CDR2 YFSETQ. The CDR3 contains 14 residues. Trimming took 2 bases from V and 4 from J; bases not matched to a gene: 4. Full variable domain (rest looked up from reference TRBV5-1 and TRBJ2-5): KAGVTQTPRYLIKTRGQQVTLSCSPISGHRSVSWYQQTPGQGLQFLFEYFSETQRNKGNFPGRFSGRQFSNSRSEMNVSTLELGDSALYLCASSFRTSTETQYFGPGTRLLVL.

The gene calls are TRBV5-1 and TRBJ1-1; perhaps TRBD1 as D (5 bases). Germline V gene lookup returns CDR1 SGHRS and CDR2 YFSETQ. Deletions cut 4 bases from V and 2 bases from J, with 15 bases between. This CDR3 region has 15 residues. The DNA for the CDR3 is TGCGCCAGCAGCGCGGGGCGAGGGCCTAACACTGAAGCTTTCTTT. Protein sequence: CASSAGRGPNTEAFF.

This clonotype has ten or more counts. The chain joins TRBV5-6 to TRBJ1-1; 10 bases line up with TRBD1. Per germline, CDR1 SGHDT and CDR2 YYEEEE. V lost 1 base to trimming and J lost 5 bases; unmatched junction nucleotides: 2. The CDR3 extends over 14 amino acids. DNA of the CDR3: TGTGCCAGCAGCTTGCGGGGACAGGGGACTGAAGCTTTCTTT. Its protein is CASSLRGQGTEAFF.

This clonotype was seen only a few times. The DNA of the CDR3 is TGTGCCAGCAGCTTAAGGACCGGGAGCGGGGCAAACACCGGGGAGCTGTTTTTT. The encoded protein is CASSLRTGSGANTGELFF. The V and J genes are TRBV7-6 and TRBJ2-2, with 7 nucleotides matching TRBD2. With 2 bases clipped from V and 2 bases from J, the junction kept 11 bases outside the gene matches. The CDR3 totals 18 residues. Germline V gene data show CDR1 as SGHVS and CDR2 as FNYEAQ.

The chain uses TRBV5-1 and TRBJ1-2; tentative D call: TRBD1 (5 bases). The V gene lost 4 bases and the J gene lost 4 bases, with 17 bases spanning the gap. The CDR3 contains 15 residues. The germline V gene encodes CDR1 SGHRS and CDR2 YFSETQ. CDR3 nucleotides: TGCGCCAGCAGCCCGGGACCCTTCGGGGGCTATGGCTACACCTTC. The encoded protein is CASSPGPFGGYGYTF.

This clonotype was counted between two and nine times. The chain employs TRBV2 and TRBJ2-7; D might be TRBD1 or TRBD2, each matching 5 bases. The CDR3 covers 14 residues. The ends were cut back, 8 bases at V and 0 bases at J, with 14 bases in the middle. CDR1 is SNHLY and CDR2 is FYNNEI in the germline V gene. This chain's CDR3 is CASGTLRGSYEQYF. CDR3 in DNA: TGTGCCAGCGGTACCCTGAGGGGCTCCTACGAGCAGTACTTC.

V gene TRBV6-1 combines with J gene TRBJ2-5; D may be TRBD2 (6 bases). This CDR3 spans 12 amino acids. The V gene lost 4 bases and the J gene lost 13 bases, with 16 bases spanning the gap. Germline V lookup: CDR1 MNHNS, CDR2 SASEGT. This CDR3 is CASSVGRPGTYF. CDR3 nucleotides: TGTGCCAGCAGTGTGGGGAGGCCGGGAACGTACTTC.

Only one count was recorded for this clonotype. The CDR3 reads CASSLGSVLTPYEQYF. For the CDR3, the DNA is TGCGCCAGCAGCTTGGGTTCAGTCCTAACCCCCTACGAGCAGTACTTC. The chain has TRBV5-1 and TRBJ2-7; no clear D. Trimming took 0 bases from V and 2 from J, leaving 15 bases between them. The CDR3 runs to 16 residues. Per germline, CDR1 SGHRS and CDR2 YFSETQ.

In its sample, this clonotype was seen a few times. The chain employs TRBV7-6 and TRBJ2-7; D uncertain. Germline V gene sequence: CDR1 SGHVS, CDR2 FNYEAQ. This CDR3 spans 13 amino acids. The V gene lost 0 bases and the J gene lost 3 bases, with 6 bases spanning the gap. The CDR3 is CASSLAENYEQYF. In nucleotides, the CDR3 is TGTGCCAGCAGCTTAGCAGAGAACTACGAGCAGTACTTC.

This chain joins TRBV28 and TRBJ1-2, with TRBD1 matching 8 bases. V lost 3 bases to trimming and J lost 6 bases; unmatched junction nucleotides: 3. Germline assignment: CDR1 MDHEN and CDR2 SYDVKM. This CDR3 is 13 amino acids long. In DNA form, the CDR3 reads TGTGCCAGCAGTTTCCGACAGGGGCATGGCTACACCTTC. Translating it yields CASSFRQGHGYTF.